The 11 T cell receptor beta chains below all came from one sample that was sequenced in a study of spatial heterogeneity in lung cancer. Described time point: sample taken at primary tumor resection. MiXCR, applied by TCRdb to the 5' RACE reads, yields one record per CDR3 protein. Found here are tens of thousands of distinct CDR3 sequences, roughly 13% of them singletons; the top ten hold 55% to 60%. The sequencing here drew on PBMCs, taken at surgery. These receptors were obtained from a male donor with early-stage non-small cell lung cancer.

This clonotype was detected ten times or more. The chain uses TRBV28 and TRBJ2-7; D gene ambiguous. Germline CDR1 MDHEN, CDR2 SYDVKM. V lost 3 bases and J lost 0, with 12 bases in between. The CDR3 is made up of 15 amino acids. The CDR3 is CASSLVVGSSYEQYF. CDR3 DNA: TGTGCCAGCAGTTTGGTAGTAGGATCCTCCTACGAGCAGTACTTC.

As DNA, the CDR3 is TGTGCCACCAGCAAGCCTAGCGTTGAGCAGTTCTTC. Amino acids: CATSKPSVEQFF. The chain joins TRBV12-3 or TRBV12-4 to TRBJ2-1; the D gene is possibly TRBD2 (6 bases). The ends were cut back, 10 bases at V and 9 bases at J, with 16 bases in the middle. The CDR3 contains 12 residues.

The gene calls are TRBV7-8 and TRBJ2-5; 8 nucleotides agree with TRBD2. The CDR3 is made up of 15 amino acids. Germline trimming cut 6 bases from V and 0 bases from J; bases unmatched to any gene: 6. Germline loops: CDR1 SGHVS, CDR2 FQNEAQ. Here the CDR3 reads CASRDGGGNQETQYF. CDR3 in DNA: TGTGCCAGCAGGGACGGGGGGGGCAACCAAGAGACCCAGTACTTC.

The chain has TRBV28 and TRBJ1-2, with 9 bases identical to TRBD1. The CDR3 loop spans 14 amino acids. Germline lookup yields CDR1 MDHEN and CDR2 SYDVKM. With V trimmed by 6 bases and J by 1 base, 3 bases remained unmatched. The CDR3 loop is CASRGQGLNYGYTF. The CDR3 DNA follows: TGTGCCAGCAGAGGACAGGGGCTTAACTATGGCTACACCTTC.

Comment on this clonotype: A read error may account for a junction end that differs from germline. The rearrangement links TRBV5-1 to TRBJ2-1; D is undetermined. Looked up from germline, CDR1 is SGHRS and CDR2 is YFSETQ. This CDR3 is 15 amino acids long. In DNA form, the CDR3 reads TGCGCCAGCACCTTGAACTATGGTTCCTACAATGAGCAGTTCTTC. Its translation is CASTLNYGSYNEQFF.

This clonotype showed up just a few times. The chain uses TRBV11-1 and TRBJ2-1, with 9 bases that match TRBD1. The junction had 14 bases not matched to a gene; V was cut back by 4 bases and J by 7 bases. The CDR3 spans 17 residues. Germline CDR1 and CDR2: SGHAT and FQDESV (reference sequence). The CDR3 spells CASSSNLPGQGSNEQFF. CDR3 nucleotide sequence: TGTGCCAGCAGCTCCAACCTCCCGGGACAGGGTTCGAATGAGCAGTTCTTC.

This clonotype has ten or more counts. The rearrangement links TRBV6-6 to TRBJ2-3; 7 nucleotides match TRBD2. The CDR3 totals 14 residues. Germline V gene sequence: CDR1 MNHNY, CDR2 SVGAGI (reference sequence). Losses at the gene ends were 6 bases for V and 1 base for J; bases not matched to a gene: 4. The CDR3 loop reads CASRMTSRTDTQYF. CDR3 coding DNA: TGTGCCAGCAGGATGACTAGCCGCACAGATACGCAGTATTTT.

This clonotype was counted a few times. This CDR3 reads CASSTLDSIRETQYF. In nucleotides, the CDR3 is TGTGCCAGCAGTACCCTGGACTCTATCCGGGAGACCCAGTACTTC. The chain joins TRBV27 to TRBJ2-5; D is possibly TRBD2 (5 bases). Germline loops: CDR1 MNHEY, CDR2 SMNVEV (reference sequence). CDR3 length: 15 residues. V was clipped by 5 bases and J by 5 bases, with 18 bases between them.

This clonotype was recorded at least ten times. The chain recombines TRBV2 with TRBJ1-6; D call uncertain. CDR1 and CDR2 (germline): SNHLY, FYNNEI. V dropped 7 bases and J dropped 6 bases, with 10 bases sitting between them. The CDR3 length is 13 residues. The CDR3 sequence: CASNLRANSPLHF. CDR3 DNA sequence: TGTGCCAGCAATCTAAGGGCTAATTCACCCCTCCACTTT.

The chain is built from TRBV20-1 and TRBJ2-3; D call uncertain. Trimming shortened V by 5 bases and J by 5 bases, and 17 bases separated the two germline ends. This CDR3 is built from 14 residues. Germline CDR1 is DFQATT and CDR2 is SNEGSKA (reference sequence). The CDR3 sequence: CSACPVGSEDTQYF. CDR3 bases: TGCAGTGCTTGCCCGGTGGGTTCAGAAGATACGCAGTATTTT.

This clonotype was counted a few times. The chain employs TRBV7-2 and TRBJ2-7; possibly TRBD2 for D (5 bases). Germline values: CDR1 SGHTA, CDR2 FQGNSA. The V and J ends lost 2 bases and 0 bases respectively, with 8 bases between them. CDR3 length: 14 residues. In DNA, the CDR3 is TGTGCCAGCAGCTTACGAAGCGGCTCCTACGAGCAGTACTTC. Amino acid sequence: CASSLRSGSYEQYF.